This TCR beta chain was sequenced during a study of T cells after posttransplantation cyclophosphamide. TCRdb's copy holds only in-frame clones and misses some; the assay was immunoSEQ multiplex PCR. This sample has roughly 32,000 clones, each found more than once. Findings and limits, study-wide: Blood and skin or GI T cell repertoires showed limited TRB overlap. After PTCy, TRB diversity resembled that of CNI/methotrexate controls.

Ten or more counts support this clone. Its antigen is still unknown. Germline V gene lookup returns CDR1 LNHDA and CDR2 SQIVND (reference sequence). There are 13 residues in the CDR3. Trimming stripped 5 bases from V and 5 bases from J, with 12 bases between. The chain recombines TRBV19 with TRBJ1-1, with D possibly being TRBD1 (6 bases). Sequencing was carried out using PBMCs. The receptor comes from a woman younger than 45 in good health and a related stem cell transplant donor. This CDR3 is CASSDTGRTEAFF. The CDR3 DNA sequence: TGTGCCAGTAGTGATACAGGGAGGACTGAAGCTTTCTTT. Drawing the rest from reference TRBV19 and TRBJ1-1, the complete variable domain is DGGITQSPKYLFRKEGQNVTLSCEQNLNHDAMYWYRQDPGQGLRLIYYSQIVNDFQKGDIAEGYSVSREKKESFPLTVTSAQKNPTAFYLCASSDTGRTEAFFGQGTRLTVV.